The 2 T cell receptor beta chains below all came from one sample that was sequenced in a study of blood T cells in healthy people across ages. A sample-barcoded 5' primer and a J-beta primer mix were used in a second PCR of roughly 6 to 11 cycles. A single record per CDR3 protein comes from TCRdb applying MiXCR to the 5' RACE reads. The sample yields about 1.5 million distinct CDR3 sequences, approximately 42% seen once. The sequencing input was blood. The receptors were gathered from a woman between 18 and 29 years old in good health.

The chain is built from TRBV4-3 and TRBJ2-5, with TRBD2 matching over 7 bases. With V trimmed by 0 bases and J by 7 bases, 5 bases remained unmatched. Germline assignment: CDR1 LGHNA and CDR2 YSLEER. This CDR3 has 14 amino acids. CDR3 sequence (DNA): TGCGCCAGCAGCCAAGATGCCGGGGGGTTGACCCAGTACTTC. It translates to CASSQDAGGLTQYF.

The chain uses TRBV24-1 and TRBJ2-1, with 7 bases that match TRBD2. The J call is doubtful: the DNA matches TRBJ2-7 better. The CDR3 runs to 15 residues. Looked up from germline, CDR1 is KGHDR and CDR2 is SFDVKD. This CDR3 is CATRGAGRSYNEQYF. CDR3 nucleotides: TGTGCCACCAGAGGAGCGGGGCGCTCCTACAATGAGCAGTACTTC.